The 7 T cell receptor beta chains reported below all come from one sample, sequenced in a study of shared clonotypes between healthy human individuals. TCRdb keeps only in-frame clones here, not all; method: immunoSEQ multiplex PCR. Altogether 450,000 to 500,000 clones are present, approximately 80% being singletons, with the ten largest covering about 12%. Sequenced: PBMCs. The receptors derive from a woman aged 40 to 49 in good health. Some clones in this sample may be carry-over from other donors' samples.

With regard to this clone: A read error likely explains this, since a far larger clone differs by one base. The rearrangement uses TRBV28 and TRBJ2-1; D is ambiguous. The germline gives CDR1 MDHEN, CDR2 SYDVKM. This CDR3 comprises 11 residues. Trimming removed 3 bases at V and 3 bases at J, with 0 bases between. CDR3 coding DNA: TGTGCCAGCAGTTTCTACAATGAGCAGTTCTTC. It specifies CASSFYNEQFF.

This clone was counted a single time. The chain is built from TRBV5-1 and TRBJ2-7; TRBD1 aligns across 11 bases. CDR1 is SGHRS and CDR2 is YFSETQ in the germline V gene. The CDR3 is 16 residues long. Unmatched junction bases numbered 5, after V lost 0 bases and J lost 3 bases. The CDR3 loop reads CASSLDGTGGFYEQYF. In DNA, the CDR3 is TGCGCCAGCAGCTTGGACGGGACAGGGGGGTTCTACGAGCAGTACTTC.

The chain's CDR3 is CASSFLQGPGLYNSPLHF. The CDR3, as DNA: TGTGCCAGCAGTTTCCTCCAGGGGCCTGGCCTCTATAATTCACCCCTCCACTTT. V gene TRBV28 combines with J gene TRBJ1-6; tentative D call: TRBD1 (6 bases). The V end lost 3 bases, the J end lost 3 bases, and 18 bases lay between the germline ends. The germline V gene encodes CDR1 MDHEN and CDR2 SYDVKM. The CDR3 length is 18 residues.

The chain uses TRBV7-2 and TRBJ2-5; D unclear. Germline CDR1 SGHTA, CDR2 FQGNSA. V was cut by 0 bases and J by 2 bases, with 7 bases left in between. CDR3 length: 14 amino acids. The CDR3 loop reads CASSLAVRQETQYF. The CDR3 DNA reads as TGTGCCAGCAGCTTAGCGGTGAGACAAGAGACCCAGTACTTC.

A single count supports this clone. The chain has TRBV7-8 and TRBJ2-3; D is tentatively TRBD1 or TRBD2 (6 bases each). The V end lost 0 bases, the J end lost 6 bases, and 16 bases lay between the germline ends. From germline, CDR1 is SGHVS and CDR2 FQNEAQ. This CDR3 has 16 amino acids. The CDR3 here is CASSLARGLRVDTQYF. Written as DNA, the CDR3 is TGTGCCAGCAGCTTAGCTCGGGGGCTGAGGGTGGATACGCAGTATTTT. Full variable domain (remainder filled in from reference TRBV7-8 and TRBJ2-3): GAGVSQSPRYKVAKRGQDVALRCDPISGHVSLFWYQQALGQGPEFLTYFQNEAQLDKSGLPSDRFFAERPEGSVSTLKIQRTQQEDSAVYLCASSLARGLRVDTQYFGPGTRLTVL.

The chain is built from TRBV19 and TRBJ2-2; D is uncertain. This CDR3 comprises 16 residues. The V end lost 9 bases, the J end lost 1 base, and 18 bases lay between the germline ends. Germline V gene lookup returns CDR1 LNHDA and CDR2 SQIVND (reference sequence). CDR3 DNA: TGTGCCAGCAAGCTGGATTTCGGCGGGAACACCGGGGAGCTGTTTTTT. Protein: CASKLDFGGNTGELFF.

The V call is TRBV7-2, the J call TRBJ2-7; TRBD1 agrees at 7 bases. Trimming cost V 5 bases and J 0 bases; bases outside gene matches: 4. From germline, CDR1 is SGHTA and CDR2 FQGNSA. The CDR3 totals 14 residues. CDR3 sequence reads: CASSRGQSSYEQYF. The DNA of the CDR3 is TGTGCCAGCAGCAGGGGACAGAGCTCCTACGAGCAGTACTTC.